This T cell receptor beta chain is drawn from a study of cytomegalovirus exposure and HLA in healthy donors. J was trimmed by 4 bases and V by 4 bases; bases with no gene match: 7. Germline V gene data show CDR1 as KGHSH and CDR2 as LQKENI. The CDR3 sequence is 15 residues long. Comment on this clone: Antigen: not known.

Study-wide findings and caveats: Researchers catalogued about 160 TCR beta chains as cytomegalovirus-associated.

This table comes from immunoSEQ multiplex PCR, and its TCRdb copy is limited to in-frame clones, with some not included. Here the sample spans about 160,000 clones, roughly 91% being singletons. This TCR was sampled from a young woman in good health and CMV-seropositive. Source material: PBMCs. The chain links TRBV18 to TRBJ1-1, with 9 bases fitting TRBD1. The CDR3 region is CASSLTRDRVTEAFF. CDR3 bases: TGTGCCAGCTCACTAACCCGGGACAGGGTCACTGAAGCTTTCTTT.